A single T cell receptor beta chain is shown here with its context. The V and J ends lost 4 bases and 5 bases, in that order; junction bases with no gene match: 2. CDR1 and CDR2 (germline): SGHRS, YFSETQ. The CDR3 has 12 amino acids. The data were taken from a study of blood T cell repertoires in COVID-19. Across the whole study: Nucleic acid was either cDNA or gDNA, and it came from T cells, B-cell-depleted T cells, or PBMCs.

In the original processing: Nucleated cell number was recorded as an estimate derived from reference gene primer amplification. This table comes from immunoSEQ multiplex PCR, and its TCRdb copy is limited to in-frame clones, with some not included. The V and J calls and the clone size are those of that table, but D and trimming were determined from the DNA. The sample records about 250,000 clones, 85% to 90% being singletons. The sequenced material came from peripheral blood. The chain is built from TRBV5-1 and TRBJ2-5; TRBD1 matches at 7 bases. The sequence was collected from an elderly man with acute or convalescent COVID-19. The CDR3 reads CASSRGPETQYF. The CDR3 coding sequence is TGCGCCAGCAGCAGGGGGCCGGAGACCCAGTACTTC.